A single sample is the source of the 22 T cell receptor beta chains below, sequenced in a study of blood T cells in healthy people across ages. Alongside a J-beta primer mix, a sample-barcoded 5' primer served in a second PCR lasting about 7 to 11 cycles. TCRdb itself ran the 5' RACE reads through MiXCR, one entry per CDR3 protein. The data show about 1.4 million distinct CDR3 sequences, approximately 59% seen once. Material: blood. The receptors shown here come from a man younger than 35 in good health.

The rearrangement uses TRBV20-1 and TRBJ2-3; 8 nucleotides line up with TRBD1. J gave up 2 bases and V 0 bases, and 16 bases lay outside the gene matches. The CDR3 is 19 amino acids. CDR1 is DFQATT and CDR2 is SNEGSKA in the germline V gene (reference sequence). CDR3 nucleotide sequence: TGCAGTGCTAGAGACTTTCGACTGGGGACAGGAGTTTCCACAGATACGCAGTATTTT. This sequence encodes CSARDFRLGTGVSTDTQYF.

The CDR3 here is CSVEGQGGMEQYF. DNA for the CDR3: TGCAGCGTGGAGGGGCAGGGGGGTATGGAGCAGTACTTC. The chain uses TRBV29-1 and TRBJ2-7; D is possibly TRBD1 (7 bases). Trimming stripped 6 bases from V and 7 bases from J, with 19 bases between. The germline CDR1 and CDR2 sequences are SQVTM and ANQGSEA. CDR3 size: 13 residues.

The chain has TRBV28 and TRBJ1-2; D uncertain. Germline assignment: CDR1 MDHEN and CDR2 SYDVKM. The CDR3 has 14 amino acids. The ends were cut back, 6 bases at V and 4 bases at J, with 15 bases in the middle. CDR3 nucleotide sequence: TGTGCCAGCAGCAGCGGAGGTCTTACCTATGGCTACACCTTC. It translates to CASSSGGLTYGYTF.

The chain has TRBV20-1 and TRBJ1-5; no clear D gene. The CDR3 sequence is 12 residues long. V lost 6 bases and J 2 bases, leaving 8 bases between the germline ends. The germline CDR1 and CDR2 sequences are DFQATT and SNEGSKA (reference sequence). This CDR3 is CSAQWGNQPQHF. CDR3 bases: TGCAGTGCCCAGTGGGGCAATCAGCCCCAGCATTTT.

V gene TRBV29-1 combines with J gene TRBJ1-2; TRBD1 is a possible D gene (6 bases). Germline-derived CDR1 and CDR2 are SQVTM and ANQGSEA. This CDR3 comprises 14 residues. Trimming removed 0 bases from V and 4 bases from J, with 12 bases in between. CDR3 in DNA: TGCAGCGTTGAAGAGGACAGCTACCGCTATGGCTACACCTTC. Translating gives CSVEEDSYRYGYTF.

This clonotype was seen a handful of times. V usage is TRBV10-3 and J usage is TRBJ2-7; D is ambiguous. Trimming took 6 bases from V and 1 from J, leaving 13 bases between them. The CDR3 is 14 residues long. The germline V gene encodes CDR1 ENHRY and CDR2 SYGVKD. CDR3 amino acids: CAISQTGRSYEQYF. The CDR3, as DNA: TGTGCCATCAGCCAGACGGGCCGATCCTACGAGCAGTACTTC.

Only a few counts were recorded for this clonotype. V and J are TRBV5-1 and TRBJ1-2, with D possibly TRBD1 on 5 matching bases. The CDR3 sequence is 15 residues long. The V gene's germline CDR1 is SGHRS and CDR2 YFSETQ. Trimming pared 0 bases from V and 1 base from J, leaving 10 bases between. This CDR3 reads CASSLEGEYNYGYTF. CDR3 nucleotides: TGCGCCAGCAGCTTGGAAGGGGAGTATAACTATGGCTACACCTTC.

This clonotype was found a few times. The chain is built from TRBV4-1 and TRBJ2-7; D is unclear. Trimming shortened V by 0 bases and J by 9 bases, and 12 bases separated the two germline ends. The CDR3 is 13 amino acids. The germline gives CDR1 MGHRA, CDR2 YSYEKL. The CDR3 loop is CASSQEVLLGQYF. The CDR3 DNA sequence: TGCGCCAGCAGCCAAGAAGTACTTCTGGGGCAGTACTTC.

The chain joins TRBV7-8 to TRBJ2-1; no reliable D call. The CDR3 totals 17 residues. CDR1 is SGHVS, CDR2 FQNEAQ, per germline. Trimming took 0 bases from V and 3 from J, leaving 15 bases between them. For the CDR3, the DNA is TGTGCCAGCAGCTTAGCAACTGGGAATTCGATCTACAATGAGCAGTTCTTC. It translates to CASSLATGNSIYNEQFF.

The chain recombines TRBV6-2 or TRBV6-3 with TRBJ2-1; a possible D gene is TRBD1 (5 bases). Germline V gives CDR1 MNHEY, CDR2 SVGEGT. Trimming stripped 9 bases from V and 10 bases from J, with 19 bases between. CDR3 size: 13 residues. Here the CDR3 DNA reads TGTGCCAGTAGGGGCGGTCTTTTCCACGAGCAGTTCTTC. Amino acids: CASRGGLFHEQFF.

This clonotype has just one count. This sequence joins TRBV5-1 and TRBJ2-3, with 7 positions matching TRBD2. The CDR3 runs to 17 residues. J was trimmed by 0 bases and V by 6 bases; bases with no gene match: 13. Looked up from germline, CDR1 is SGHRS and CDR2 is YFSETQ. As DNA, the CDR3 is TGCGCCAGCACTCAATCTAGTAGCGGGCTAAGCACAGATACGCAGTATTTT. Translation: CASTQSSSGLSTDTQYF. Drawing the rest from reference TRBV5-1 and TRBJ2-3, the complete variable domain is KAGVTQTPRYLIKTRGQQVTLSCSPISGHRSVSWYQQTPGQGLQFLFEYFSETQRNKGNFPGRFSGRQFSNSRSEMNVSTLELGDSALYLCASTQSSSGLSTDTQYFGPGTRLTVL.

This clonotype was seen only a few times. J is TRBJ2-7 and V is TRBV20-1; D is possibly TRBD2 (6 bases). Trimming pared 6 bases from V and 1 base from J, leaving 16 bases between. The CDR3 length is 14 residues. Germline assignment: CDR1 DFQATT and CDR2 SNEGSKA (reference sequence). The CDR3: CSARPGLRSYEQYF. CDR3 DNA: TGCAGTGCCAGACCGGGACTCCGATCCTACGAGCAGTACTTC.

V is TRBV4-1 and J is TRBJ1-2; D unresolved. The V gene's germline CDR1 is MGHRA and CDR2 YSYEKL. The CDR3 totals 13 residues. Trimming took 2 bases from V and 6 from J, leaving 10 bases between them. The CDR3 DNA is TGCGCCAGCAGCCAACCACGGCTAAATGGCTACACCTTC. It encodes CASSQPRLNGYTF.

The CDR3 bases are TGTGCCTGGAGTGGGGCGCATGGCTACACCTTC. Residues: CAWSGAHGYTF. The chain couples TRBV30 to TRBJ1-2; D is unresolved. V was clipped by 1 base and J by 6 bases, with 6 bases between them. Germline-derived CDR1 and CDR2 are GTSNPN and SVGIG (reference sequence). This CDR3 contains 11 residues. Drawing the rest from reference TRBV30 and TRBJ1-2, the complete variable domain is SQTIHQWPATLVQPVGSPLSLECTVEGTSNPNLYWYRQAAGRGLQLLFYSVGIGQISSEVPQNLSASRPQDRQFILSSKKLLLSDSGFYLCAWSGAHGYTFGSGTRLTVV.

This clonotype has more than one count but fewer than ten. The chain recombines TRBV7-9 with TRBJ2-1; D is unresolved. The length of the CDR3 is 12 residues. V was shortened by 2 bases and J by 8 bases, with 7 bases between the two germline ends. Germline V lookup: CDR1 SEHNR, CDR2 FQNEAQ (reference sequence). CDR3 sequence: CASSLLLDEQFF. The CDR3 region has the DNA TGTGCCAGCAGCTTATTATTGGATGAGCAGTTCTTC.

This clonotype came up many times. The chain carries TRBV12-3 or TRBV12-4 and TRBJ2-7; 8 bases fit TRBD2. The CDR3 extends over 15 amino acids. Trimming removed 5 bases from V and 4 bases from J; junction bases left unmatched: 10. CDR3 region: CASSLPGRGEYEQYF. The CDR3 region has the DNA TGTGCCAGCAGTCTACCGGGGCGGGGGGAATACGAGCAGTACTTC.

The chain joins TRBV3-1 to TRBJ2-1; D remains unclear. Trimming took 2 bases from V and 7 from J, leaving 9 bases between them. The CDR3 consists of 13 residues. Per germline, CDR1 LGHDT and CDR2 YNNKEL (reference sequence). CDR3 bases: TGTGCCAGCAGCCAACTTGTGGGTAATGAGCAGTTCTTC. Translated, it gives CASSQLVGNEQFF.

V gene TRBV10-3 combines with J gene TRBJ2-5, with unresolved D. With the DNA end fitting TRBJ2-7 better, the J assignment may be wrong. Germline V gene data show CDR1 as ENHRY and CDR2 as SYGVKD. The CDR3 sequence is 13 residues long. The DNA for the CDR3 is TGTGCCATCAGTTTTGCAGAGACCTACGAGCAGTACTTC. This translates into CAISFAETYEQYF.

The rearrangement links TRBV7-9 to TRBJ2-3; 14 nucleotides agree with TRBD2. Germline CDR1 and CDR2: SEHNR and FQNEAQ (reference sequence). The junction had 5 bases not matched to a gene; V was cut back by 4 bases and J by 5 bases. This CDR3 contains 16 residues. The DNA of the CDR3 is TGTGCCAGCAGCTCCACCGGACTAGCGGGGGGAGATACGCAGTATTTT. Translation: CASSSTGLAGGDTQYF.

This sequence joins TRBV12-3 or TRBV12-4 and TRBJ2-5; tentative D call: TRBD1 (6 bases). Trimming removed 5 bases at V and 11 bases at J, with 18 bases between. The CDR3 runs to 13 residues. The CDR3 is CASSAGQSNEQYF. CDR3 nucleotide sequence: TGTGCCAGCAGTGCTGGACAGTCCAATGAGCAGTACTTC.

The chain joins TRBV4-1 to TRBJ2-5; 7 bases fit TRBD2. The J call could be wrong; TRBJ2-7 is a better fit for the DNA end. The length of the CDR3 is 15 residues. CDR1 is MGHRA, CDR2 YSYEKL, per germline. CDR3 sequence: CASSQDRGLVSEQYF. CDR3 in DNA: TGCGCCAGCAGCCAAGATAGAGGACTAGTGAGCGAGCAGTACTTC.

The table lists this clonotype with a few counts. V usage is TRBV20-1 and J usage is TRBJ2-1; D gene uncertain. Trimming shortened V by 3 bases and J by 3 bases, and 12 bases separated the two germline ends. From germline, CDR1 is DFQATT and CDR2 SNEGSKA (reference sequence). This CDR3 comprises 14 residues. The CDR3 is CSASNLYFYNEQFF. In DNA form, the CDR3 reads TGCAGTGCTAGCAATCTGTACTTCTACAATGAGCAGTTCTTC.